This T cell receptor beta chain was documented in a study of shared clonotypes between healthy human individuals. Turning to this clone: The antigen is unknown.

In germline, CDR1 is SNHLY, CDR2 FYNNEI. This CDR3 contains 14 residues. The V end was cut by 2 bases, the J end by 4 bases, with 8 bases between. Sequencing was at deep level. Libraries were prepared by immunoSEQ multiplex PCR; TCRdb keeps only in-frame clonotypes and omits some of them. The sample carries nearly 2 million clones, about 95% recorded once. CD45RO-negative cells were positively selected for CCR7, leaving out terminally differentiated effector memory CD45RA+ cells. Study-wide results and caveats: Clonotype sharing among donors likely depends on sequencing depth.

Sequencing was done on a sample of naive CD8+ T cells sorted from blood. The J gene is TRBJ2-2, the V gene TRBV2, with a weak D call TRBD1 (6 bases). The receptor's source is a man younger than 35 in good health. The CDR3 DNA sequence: TGTGCCAGCAGTGAACAGGGGAGCACCGGGGAGCTGTTTTTT. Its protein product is CASSEQGSTGELFF.